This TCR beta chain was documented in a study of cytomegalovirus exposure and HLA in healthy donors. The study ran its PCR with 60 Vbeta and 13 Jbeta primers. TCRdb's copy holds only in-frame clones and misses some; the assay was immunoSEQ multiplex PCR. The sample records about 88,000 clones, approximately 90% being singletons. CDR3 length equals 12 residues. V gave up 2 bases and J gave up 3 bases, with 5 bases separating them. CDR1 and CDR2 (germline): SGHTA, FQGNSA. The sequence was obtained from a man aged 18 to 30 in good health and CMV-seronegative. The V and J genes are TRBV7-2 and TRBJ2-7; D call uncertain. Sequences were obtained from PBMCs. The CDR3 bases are TGTGCCAGCAGCTTATACGGCTACGAGCAGTACTTC. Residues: CASSLYGYEQYF.